This T cell receptor (beta chain) originates from a study of Graves' ophthalmopathy and Graves' hyperthyroidism. Notes on the study in general: Ophthalmopathy progression was predicted by the model at more than 55% sensitivity and approximately 72% specificity.

Serum thyroxine and TRAb, along with clinical symptoms, thyroid ultrasound and orbital computed tomography, were what diagnosis relied on. The CDR3 has 15 amino acids. V was shortened by 2 bases and J by 6 bases, with 17 bases between the two germline ends. Comment on this clonotype: The antigen remains undetermined.

As the template, RNA transcripts were used to amplify TCR beta CDR3 regions. HTBI primers served in a first-round RT-PCR, which a second-round multiplex PCR followed. One entry per CDR3 protein results from TCRdb running MiXCR on the multiplex PCR reads. The table lists over a million distinct CDR3 sequences, 36% of them singletons. This chain links TRBV12-3 or TRBV12-4 with TRBJ2-7; possible D gene TRBD2, 6 bases. The receptor was derived from an adult man with Graves' hyperthyroidism. Source material: peripheral blood or thyroid tissue (not recorded which). The CDR3 sequence: CASSLTAGREGEQYF. The CDR3 DNA reads as TGTGCCAGCAGTTTAACGGCGGGACGGGAAGGCGAGCAGTACTTC.